Presented here are 32 T cell receptor beta chains from one specimen sequenced in a study of blood T cell repertoires in COVID-19. Profiled with immunoSEQ multiplex PCR; TCRdb holds only in-frame clones, not every one. The sample lists roughly 220,000 clones, around 87% seen once, with roughly 3.7% in the top ten. Source material: PBMCs or T cells enriched from blood (not recorded which). The receptors originated from a woman between 18 and 29 years old in a cohort exposed to, infected with or recovered from COVID-19 (not recorded which).

This clone was seen a single time. The chain carries TRBV28 and TRBJ2-1, with 11 bases identical to TRBD1. J was trimmed by 4 bases and V by 11 bases; bases with no gene match: 13. The CDR3 extends over 16 amino acids. CDR1 and CDR2 from the germline V gene are MDHEN and SYDVKM. The DNA for the CDR3 is TGTGCCTCCGCAGCTGGGACAGGGGGAGCATACAATGAGCAGTTCTTC. As protein: CASAAGTGGAYNEQFF.

V usage is TRBV29-1 and J usage is TRBJ1-4; D is perhaps TRBD1 (5 bases). CDR3 length equals 14 residues. V was cut by 6 bases and J by 0 bases, with 11 bases left in between. Germline CDR1 SQVTM, CDR2 ANQGSEA. The CDR3 sequence is CSVLVTATNEKLFF. CDR3 nucleotide sequence: TGCAGCGTCCTTGTGACAGCAACTAATGAAAAACTGTTTTTT.

The V and J genes are TRBV5-1 and TRBJ2-3; TRBD2 agrees at 9 bases. CDR3 size: 19 residues. Trimming removed 0 bases from V and 0 bases from J; junction bases left unmatched: 11. Germline V gene sequence: CDR1 SGHRS, CDR2 YFSETQ. CDR3 residues: CASSLGVREGLLSTDTQYF. The CDR3 DNA reads TGCGCCAGCAGCTTGGGGGTGCGGGAGGGACTCTTGAGCACAGATACGCAGTATTTT.

The V call is TRBV5-6, the J call TRBJ1-1, with D perhaps matching TRBD1 (5 bases). V was pared by 1 base and J by 4 bases, with 11 bases between. This CDR3 is 14 amino acids long. CDR1 and CDR2 from the germline V gene are SGHDT and YYEEEE. CDR3 loop: CASSLPGGLTEAFF. The CDR3 bases are TGTGCCAGCAGCTTGCCGGGGGGACTCACTGAAGCTTTCTTT.

In its sample, this clone was seen a few times. The chain recombines TRBV19 with TRBJ2-1, with 7 positions matching TRBD2. Trimming at V came to 6 bases and at J to 5 bases, leaving 4 bases not matched to a gene. The CDR3 consists of 13 residues. The germline V gene has CDR1 LNHDA and CDR2 SQIVND (reference sequence). CDR3 amino acids: CASRSGMHNEQFF. The CDR3 DNA follows: TGTGCCAGTAGAAGCGGGATGCACAATGAGCAGTTCTTC.

The chain carries TRBV28 and TRBJ2-7, with 9 bases matching TRBD1. Trimming cost V 4 bases and J 1 base; bases outside gene matches: 5. The germline V gene encodes CDR1 MDHEN and CDR2 SYDVKM. The CDR3 has 15 amino acids. The CDR3 reads CASSSPGQGSYEQYF. CDR3 coding DNA: TGTGCCAGCAGTTCGCCGGGACAGGGTTCCTACGAGCAGTACTTC.

The rearrangement links TRBV5-1 to TRBJ1-3, with 8 positions matching TRBD1. The CDR3 totals 14 residues. Germline CDR1 and CDR2: SGHRS and YFSETQ. With 0 bases clipped from V and 4 bases from J, the junction kept 0 bases outside the gene matches. CDR3 coding DNA: TGCGCCAGCAGCTTGGGGACAGGGGGAAACACCATATATTTT. Translating it yields CASSLGTGGNTIYF.

This clone was seen once. The genes are TRBV3-1 (or the pseudogene TRBV3-2) and TRBJ1-2; D call uncertain. V was cut by 6 bases and J by 3 bases, with 11 bases left in between. The CDR3 is 13 residues long. CDR1 is LGHDT and CDR2 is YNNKEL in the germline V gene (reference sequence). CDR3 in amino acids: CASSIGLHYGYTF. CDR3 DNA: TGTGCCAGCAGTATAGGACTGCACTATGGCTACACCTTC.

This chain uses TRBV28 with TRBJ1-4; no reliable D call. Germline V gene data show CDR1 as MDHEN and CDR2 as SYDVKM. The CDR3 sequence is 14 residues long. Trimming shortened V by 3 bases and J by 8 bases, and 13 bases separated the two germline ends. In nucleotides, the CDR3 is TGTGCCAGCAGTTTTCGAGCGTCGGGGGAAAAACTGTTTTTT. Its protein is CASSFRASGEKLFF.

The rearrangement joins TRBV19 to TRBJ1-2; D uncertain. Germline V CDR1 and CDR2: LNHDA, SQIVND (reference sequence). Deletions cut 3 bases from V and 2 bases from J, with 13 bases between. The CDR3 totals 15 residues. The CDR3 bases are TGTGCCAGTAGTATCTGGACGGGGATGAACTATGGCTACACCTTC. It specifies CASSIWTGMNYGYTF.

This clone was counted a single time. The chain is built from TRBV3-1 (or the pseudogene TRBV3-2) and TRBJ1-3; TRBD1 matches 7 bases. Germline CDR1 and CDR2: LGHDT and YNNKEL (reference sequence). J gave up 4 bases and V 4 bases, and 19 bases lay outside the gene matches. CDR3 length: 19 amino acids. In nucleotides, the CDR3 is TGTGCCAGCAGCCGACAAAACTTCCCGGGACAGCAGGGGGGAAACACCATATATTTT. Its protein is CASSRQNFPGQQGGNTIYF.

This clone was observed a few times. The chain uses TRBV5-1 and TRBJ2-2, with D perhaps matching TRBD2 (6 bases). The germline CDR1 and CDR2 sequences are SGHRS and YFSETQ. With 0 bases removed from V and 0 bases from J, the gap between germline ends came to 6 bases. The CDR3 is made up of 15 amino acids. The CDR3 loop is CASSLASANTGELFF. The CDR3, as DNA: TGCGCCAGCAGCTTGGCTAGCGCGAACACCGGGGAGCTGTTTTTT.

The V call is TRBV5-8, the J call TRBJ2-7; D not resolved. Germline CDR1 reads SGHTS; CDR2 reads YDEGEE. The V and J ends lost 0 bases and 4 bases respectively, with 5 bases between them. The CDR3 spans 12 residues. CDR3 region: CASSLGAYEQYF. DNA of the CDR3: TGTGCCAGCAGCTTGGGCGCTTACGAGCAGTACTTC.

V is TRBV5-1 and J is TRBJ1-1, with 9 bases identical to TRBD1. The CDR3 is made up of 18 amino acids. Trimming removed 2 bases from V and 3 bases from J; junction bases left unmatched: 14. Germline V gene sequence: CDR1 SGHRS, CDR2 YFSETQ. The CDR3 nucleotides are TGCGCCAGCAGCTTACCATGGGACAGGGCAAAAGGGGACACTGAAGCTTTCTTT. As protein: CASSLPWDRAKGDTEAFF. Together with reference TRBV5-1 and TRBJ1-1, the CDR3 gives the full variable domain: KAGVTQTPRYLIKTRGQQVTLSCSPISGHRSVSWYQQTPGQGLQFLFEYFSETQRNKGNFPGRFSGRQFSNSRSEMNVSTLELGDSALYLCASSLPWDRAKGDTEAFFGQGTRLTVV.

This chain uses TRBV9 with TRBJ2-3; 7 positions match TRBD2. Germline trimming cut 6 bases from V and 5 bases from J; bases unmatched to any gene: 12. Germline loops: CDR1 SGDLS, CDR2 YYNGEE. The CDR3 length is 15 residues. The CDR3 coding sequence is TGTGCCAGCAATATTGGGGGGGAGATGGAAGATACGCAGTATTTT. This gives the protein CASNIGGEMEDTQYF.

The V and J genes are TRBV19 and TRBJ2-3, with 9 bases matching TRBD1. CDR3 length: 16 amino acids. Germline V gene sequence: CDR1 LNHDA, CDR2 SQIVND (reference sequence). V shed 4 bases, J shed 3 bases, and the junction held 8 bases outside the gene matches. The CDR3 sequence is CASSNPGQGKTDTQYF. The CDR3 nucleotides are TGTGCCAGTAGTAACCCCGGACAGGGGAAAACAGATACGCAGTATTTT.

The chain couples TRBV16 to TRBJ1-5; no definite D call. The CDR3 contains 14 residues. V lost 3 bases and J 4 bases, leaving 10 bases between the germline ends. Germline CDR1 KGHSY, CDR2 FQNENV. CDR3 loop: CASSQGQINQPQHF. The CDR3 bases are TGTGCCAGCAGCCAGGGCCAAATTAATCAGCCCCAGCATTTT.

V and J are TRBV3-1 (or the pseudogene TRBV3-2) and TRBJ2-1, with 9 bases that match TRBD2. CDR1 and CDR2 (germline): LGHDT, YNNKEL (reference sequence). The CDR3 contains 15 residues. J gave up 8 bases and V 0 bases, and 5 bases lay outside the gene matches. As DNA, the CDR3 is TGTGCCAGCAGCCAAGACGGCCTAGCGGGGTATGAGCAGTTCTTC. As protein: CASSQDGLAGYEQFF.

This chain connects TRBV6-5 to TRBJ1-2; D possibly corresponds to TRBD1 (6 bases). This CDR3 is 14 amino acids long. Germline values: CDR1 MNHEY, CDR2 SVGAGI. The V and J ends lost 0 bases and 4 bases respectively, with 9 bases between them. The CDR3: CASSYSGQSYGYTF. CDR3 bases: TGTGCCAGCAGTTACTCAGGACAGTCCTATGGCTACACCTTC.

The chain recombines TRBV10-1 with TRBJ1-3; tentatively, D is TRBD1 (5 bases). Trimming removed 2 bases from V and 13 bases from J, with 15 bases in between. The length of the CDR3 is 13 residues. The germline gives CDR1 WNHNN, CDR2 SYGVQD (reference sequence). CDR3 DNA: TGCGCCAGCAGTGAGGTGGGGGGAAGAAGGATATATTTT. The encoded protein is CASSEVGGRRIYF.

The rearrangement uses TRBV28 and TRBJ1-2; weak D call: TRBD1 (5 bases). With 2 bases removed from V and 7 bases from J, the gap between germline ends came to 17 bases. Germline CDR1 reads MDHEN; CDR2 reads SYDVKM. The CDR3 has 15 residues. As DNA, the CDR3 is TGTGCCAGCAGTTTAGCAGGGCCTTTTGACGGTGGCTACACCTTC. It translates to CASSLAGPFDGGYTF.

The chain carries TRBV28 and TRBJ1-3; TRBD1 might be the D (5 bases). Germline assignment: CDR1 MDHEN and CDR2 SYDVKM. The CDR3 is 16 amino acids. Trimming stripped 4 bases from V and 2 bases from J, with 15 bases between. CDR3 in amino acids: CASSSLGREAGNTIYF. The CDR3 DNA sequence: TGTGCCAGCAGTTCACTCGGCAGGGAGGCTGGAAACACCATATATTTT.

Worth noting for this clone: Compared with germline, one end of the junction differs, possibly owing to a read error. The V call is TRBV7-7, the J call TRBJ1-3, with a weak D call TRBD1 (5 bases). The CDR3 has 15 amino acids. Germline V CDR1 and CDR2: SSHAT, FNYEAQ (reference sequence). The CDR3 sequence: CASSLDQGSGNTIYF. The CDR3 bases are TGTGCTAGCAGCTTAGACCAGGGTTCTGGAAACACCATATATTTT. The full variable domain, with the rest looked up from reference TRBV7-7 and TRBJ1-3, is GAGVSQSPRYKVTKRGQDVTLRCDPISSHATLYWYQQALGQGPEFLTYFNYEAQPDKSGLPSDRFSAERPEGSISTLTIQRTEQRDSAMYRCASSLDQGSGNTIYFGEGSWLTVV.

J is TRBJ2-1 and V is TRBV10-3, with TRBD1 as a possible D gene (7 bases). The CDR3 loop spans 15 amino acids. Trimming stripped 3 bases from V and 4 bases from J, with 13 bases between. Per the germline V gene, CDR1 is ENHRY and CDR2 is SYGVKD. In DNA, the CDR3 is TGTGCCATCAGTGACCAACAGGGGAGGTACAATGAGCAGTTCTTC. Its translation is CAISDQQGRYNEQFF.

J is TRBJ2-2 and V is TRBV2; 9 nucleotides line up with TRBD1. Trimming at V came to 6 bases and at J to 4 bases, leaving 6 bases not matched to a gene. In germline, CDR1 is SNHLY, CDR2 FYNNEI. This CDR3 has 15 amino acids. The CDR3 is CASSGQGLFTGELFF. CDR3 bases: TGTGCCAGCAGCGGACAGGGGTTGTTCACCGGGGAGCTGTTTTTT.

The rearrangement joins TRBV27 to TRBJ2-7; 7 bases are shared with TRBD1. CDR1 MNHEY and CDR2 SMNVEV come from the germline V gene (reference sequence). V gave up 5 bases and J gave up 3 bases; unmatched junction bases: 10. This CDR3 has 15 residues. The CDR3 DNA sequence: TGTGCCAGCAGTCTACGGACAGGTTCGGGCTACGAGCAGTACTTC. Protein product: CASSLRTGSGYEQYF.

The rearrangement links TRBV18 to TRBJ1-1, with 7 nucleotides matching TRBD1. Germline V gene lookup returns CDR1 KGHSH and CDR2 LQKENI. V dropped 3 bases and J dropped 6; count of bases not matched to a gene: 10. The CDR3 extends over 15 amino acids. CDR3 loop: CASSPGFPGQPEAFF. The CDR3 DNA is TGTGCCAGCTCACCGGGGTTCCCGGGACAGCCTGAAGCTTTCTTT.

The gene calls are TRBV2 and TRBJ2-7, with no clear D. Trimming cost V 0 bases and J 9 bases, with 15 bases left between them. This CDR3 contains 14 residues. In germline, CDR1 is SNHLY, CDR2 FYNNEI. CDR3 bases: TGTGCCAGCAGTGAAGCGAAGTTCCCCCTCGGGCAGTACTTC. It encodes CASSEAKFPLGQYF.

The rearrangement links TRBV19 to TRBJ1-5, with D perhaps matching TRBD1 (6 bases). CDR3 size: 16 residues. Germline CDR1 is LNHDA and CDR2 is SQIVND (reference sequence). V was clipped by 6 bases and J by 2 bases, with 17 bases between them. For the CDR3, the DNA is TGTGCCAGTAGGGACGTACAGGGTACGGGCAATCAGCCCCAGCATTTT. Its protein is CASRDVQGTGNQPQHF.

The chain combines TRBV15 with TRBJ1-5; the D gene is possibly TRBD1 (6 bases). V dropped 1 base and J dropped 1 base, with 11 bases sitting between them. Looked up from germline, CDR1 is LNHNV and CDR2 is YYDKDF (reference sequence). The CDR3 contains 16 residues. CDR3: CATSRATGQSNQPQHF. In nucleotides, the CDR3 is TGTGCCACCAGCAGAGCAACTGGACAGAGCAATCAGCCCCAGCATTTT.

The V call is TRBV7-2, the J call TRBJ2-2; possibly TRBD2 for D (6 bases). CDR3 size: 16 residues. The germline V gene has CDR1 SGHTA and CDR2 FQGNSA. The V end lost 2 bases, the J end lost 6 bases, and 16 bases lay between the germline ends. The CDR3 reads CASSLYISGGAGELFF. CDR3 nucleotides: TGTGCCAGCAGCTTATATATTAGCGGCGGCGCCGGGGAGCTGTTTTTT.

This chain joins TRBV7-8 and TRBJ2-1; 8 nucleotides match TRBD2. J lost 8 bases, V lost 3 bases, and 6 bases had no gene match. The CDR3 contains 14 residues. Germline CDR1 is SGHVS and CDR2 is FQNEAQ. CDR3 sequence reads: CASSLGLEGYEQFF. For the CDR3, the DNA is TGTGCCAGCAGCTTGGGACTAGAAGGTTATGAGCAGTTCTTC. The complete variable domain, with remaining parts taken from reference TRBV7-8 and TRBJ2-1, reads GAGVSQSPRYKVAKRGQDVALRCDPISGHVSLFWYQQALGQGPEFLTYFQNEAQLDKSGLPSDRFFAERPEGSVSTLKIQRTQQEDSAVYLCASSLGLEGYEQFFGPGTRLTVL.